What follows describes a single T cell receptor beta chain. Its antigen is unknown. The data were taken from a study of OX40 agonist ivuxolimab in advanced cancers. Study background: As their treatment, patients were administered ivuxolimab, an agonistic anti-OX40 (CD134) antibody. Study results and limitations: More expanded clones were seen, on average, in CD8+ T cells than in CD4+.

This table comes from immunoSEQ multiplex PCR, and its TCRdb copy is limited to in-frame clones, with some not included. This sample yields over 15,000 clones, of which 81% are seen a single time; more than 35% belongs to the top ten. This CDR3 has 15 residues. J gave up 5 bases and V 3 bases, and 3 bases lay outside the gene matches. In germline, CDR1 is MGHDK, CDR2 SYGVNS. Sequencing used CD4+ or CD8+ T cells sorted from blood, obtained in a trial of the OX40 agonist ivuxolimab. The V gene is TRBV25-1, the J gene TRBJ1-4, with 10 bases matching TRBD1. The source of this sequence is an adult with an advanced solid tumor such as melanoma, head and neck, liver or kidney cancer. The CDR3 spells CASSERDRGNEKLFF. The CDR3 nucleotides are TGTGCCAGCAGTGAGAGGGACAGGGGAAATGAAAAACTGTTTTTT.